Included here is one T cell receptor (beta chain) sequence, with context. Its specificity is not known. V gave up 4 bases and J gave up 4 bases; unmatched junction bases: 5. The germline CDR1 and CDR2 sequences are LNHDA and SQIVND (reference sequence). The CDR3 runs to 14 residues. This entry belongs to a study of T cell responses to AZD1222 COVID-19 vaccine. Notes on the study in general: The sample set comprised mostly white British donors with more females, and clonal diversity was possibly underestimated. In all cases, repertoires were sampled only after the peak T cell response.

TCRdb's table, derived via immunoSEQ multiplex PCR, lists solely in-frame clones and lacks some. The sample lists 90,000 to 150,000 clones; roughly 90% were seen once. The specimen was peripheral blood, collected 28 days after the second AZD1222 dose. The chain combines TRBV19 with TRBJ1-2, with 8 positions matching TRBD1. The sequence was obtained from an adult who received the AZD1222 COVID-19 vaccine. The DNA of the CDR3 is TGTGCCAGTAGTAGACTCGGACAGGGCTATGGCTACACCTTC. It encodes CASSRLGQGYGYTF.